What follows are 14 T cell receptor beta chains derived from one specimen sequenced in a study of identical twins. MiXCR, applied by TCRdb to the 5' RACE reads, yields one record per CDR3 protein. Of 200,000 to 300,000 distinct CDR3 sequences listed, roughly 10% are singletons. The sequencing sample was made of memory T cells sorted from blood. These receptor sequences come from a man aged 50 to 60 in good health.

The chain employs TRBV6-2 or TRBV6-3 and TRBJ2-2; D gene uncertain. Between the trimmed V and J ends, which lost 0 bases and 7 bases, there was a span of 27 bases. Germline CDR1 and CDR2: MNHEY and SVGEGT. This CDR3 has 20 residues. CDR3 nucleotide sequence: TGTGCCAGCAGTTACTCGAAAAGAGGAAGTGTAGCCCTGGGCGGCGGGGAGCTGTTTTTT. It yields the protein CASSYSKRGSVALGGGELFF.

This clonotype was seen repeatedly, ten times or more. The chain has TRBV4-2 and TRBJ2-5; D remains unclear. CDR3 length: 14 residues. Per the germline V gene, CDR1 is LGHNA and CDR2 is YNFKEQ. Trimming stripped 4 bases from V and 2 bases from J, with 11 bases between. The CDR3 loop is CASSLGFAQETQYF. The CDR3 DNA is TGTGCCAGCAGCCTTGGGTTCGCTCAAGAGACCCAGTACTTC.

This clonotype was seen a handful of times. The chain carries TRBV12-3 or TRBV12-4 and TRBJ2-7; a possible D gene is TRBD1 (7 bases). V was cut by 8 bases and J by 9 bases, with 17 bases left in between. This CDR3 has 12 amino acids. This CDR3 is CASRQEQGGQYF. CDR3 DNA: TGTGCCAGCCGACAGGAGCAGGGGGGGCAGTACTTC.

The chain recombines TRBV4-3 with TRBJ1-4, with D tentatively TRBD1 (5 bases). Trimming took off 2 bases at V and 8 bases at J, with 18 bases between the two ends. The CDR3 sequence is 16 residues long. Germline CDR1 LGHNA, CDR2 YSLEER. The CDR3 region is CASSQYGSGIGEKLFF. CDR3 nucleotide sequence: TGCGCCAGCAGCCAATATGGCTCAGGGATAGGCGAAAAACTGTTTTTT.

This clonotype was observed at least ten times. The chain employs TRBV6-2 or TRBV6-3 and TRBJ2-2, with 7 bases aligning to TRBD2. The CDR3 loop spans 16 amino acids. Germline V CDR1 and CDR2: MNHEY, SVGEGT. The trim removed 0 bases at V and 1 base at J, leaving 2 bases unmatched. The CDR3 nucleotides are TGTGCCAGCAGTTACTCGCTAGCGGTGAACACCGGGGAGCTGTTTTTT. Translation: CASSYSLAVNTGELFF.

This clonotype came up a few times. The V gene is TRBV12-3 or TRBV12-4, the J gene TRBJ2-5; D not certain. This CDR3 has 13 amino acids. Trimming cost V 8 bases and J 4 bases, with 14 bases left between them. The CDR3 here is CASSPRRGETQYF. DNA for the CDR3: TGTGCCAGCTCCCCCCGGAGAGGAGAGACCCAGTACTTC.

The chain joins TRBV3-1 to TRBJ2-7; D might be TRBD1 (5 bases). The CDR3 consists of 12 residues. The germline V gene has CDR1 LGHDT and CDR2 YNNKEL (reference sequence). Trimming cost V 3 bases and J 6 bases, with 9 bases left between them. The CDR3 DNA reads TGTGCCAGCAGCCACAGGGTTTCCGAGCAGTACTTC. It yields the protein CASSHRVSEQYF.

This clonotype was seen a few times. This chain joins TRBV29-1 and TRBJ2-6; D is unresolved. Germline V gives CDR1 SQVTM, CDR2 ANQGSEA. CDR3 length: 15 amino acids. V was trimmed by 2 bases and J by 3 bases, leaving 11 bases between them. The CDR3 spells CSVELPVVGANVLTF. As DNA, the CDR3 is TGCAGCGTTGAACTTCCCGTGGTTGGGGCCAACGTCCTGACTTTC. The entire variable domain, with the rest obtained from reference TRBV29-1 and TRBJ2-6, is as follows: SAVISQKPSRDICQRGTSLTIQCQVDSQVTMMFWYRQQPGQSLTLIATANQGSEATYESGFVIDKFPISRPNLTFSTLTVSNMSPEDSSIYLCSVELPVVGANVLTFGAGSRLTVL.

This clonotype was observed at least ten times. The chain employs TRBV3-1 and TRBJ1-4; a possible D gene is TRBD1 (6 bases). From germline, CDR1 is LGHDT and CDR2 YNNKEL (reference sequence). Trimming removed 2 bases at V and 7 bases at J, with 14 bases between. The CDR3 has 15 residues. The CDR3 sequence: CASSQIQGRSEKLFF. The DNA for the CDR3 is TGTGCCAGCAGCCAAATCCAGGGGAGGAGTGAAAAACTGTTTTTT.

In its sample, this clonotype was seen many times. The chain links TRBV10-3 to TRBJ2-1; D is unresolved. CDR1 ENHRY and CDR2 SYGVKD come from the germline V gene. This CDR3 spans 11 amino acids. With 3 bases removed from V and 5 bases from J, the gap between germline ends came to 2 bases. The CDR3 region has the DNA TGTGCCATCAGTGAAGACAATGAGCAGTTCTTC. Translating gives CAISEDNEQFF.

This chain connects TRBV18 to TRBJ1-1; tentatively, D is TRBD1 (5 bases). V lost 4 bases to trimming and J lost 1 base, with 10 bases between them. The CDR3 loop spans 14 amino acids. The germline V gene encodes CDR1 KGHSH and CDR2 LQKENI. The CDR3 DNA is TGTGCCAGCTCACTCGCCGGGACGAACACTGAAGCTTTCTTT. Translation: CASSLAGTNTEAFF.

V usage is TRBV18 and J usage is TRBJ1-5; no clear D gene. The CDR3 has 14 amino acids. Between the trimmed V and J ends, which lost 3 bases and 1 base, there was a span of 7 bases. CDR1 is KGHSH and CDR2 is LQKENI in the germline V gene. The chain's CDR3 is CASSPADSNQPQHF. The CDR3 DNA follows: TGTGCCAGCTCACCGGCGGACAGCAATCAGCCCCAGCATTTT.

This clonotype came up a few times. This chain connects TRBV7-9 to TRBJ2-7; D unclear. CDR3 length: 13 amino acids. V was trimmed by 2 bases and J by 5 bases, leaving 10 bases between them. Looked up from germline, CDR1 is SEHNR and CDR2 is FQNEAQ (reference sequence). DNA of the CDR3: TGTGCCAGCAGCTTATCTTTAGGGCACGAGCAGTACTTC. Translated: CASSLSLGHEQYF.

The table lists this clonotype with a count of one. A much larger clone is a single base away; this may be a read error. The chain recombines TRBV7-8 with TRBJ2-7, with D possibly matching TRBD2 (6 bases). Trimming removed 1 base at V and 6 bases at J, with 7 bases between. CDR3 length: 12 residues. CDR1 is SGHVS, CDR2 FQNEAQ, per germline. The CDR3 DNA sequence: TGTGCCAGCAGCTTAGACGGGAGCGAGCAGTACTTC. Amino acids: CASSLDGSEQYF.